This T cell receptor beta chain was retrieved from a study of T cells in Graves' hyperthyroidism and ophthalmopathy. On the study more broadly: Peripheral blood was taken when the disease was first diagnosed, before any treatment began. Whole-study findings and limits: Ophthalmopathy, as predicted by the model, came a median around 6 months after the prediction. Most clonotypes expanded in thyroid above 0.001 were likewise present in blood.

A note on this clonotype: Its antigen is not identified.

Every diagnosis used clinical symptoms, serum thyroxine and TRAb, thyroid ultrasound and orbital computed tomography. What was amplified from RNA transcripts were TCR beta CDR3 regions. A first-round RT-PCR of the TCR CDR3 used the HTBI primer set. TCRdb re-called the multiplex PCR reads through MiXCR, storing one row per CDR3 protein. The top ten hold about a sixth of the sample, which has about 480,000 distinct CDR3 sequences, roughly an eighth seen once. The material sequenced was blood. The source of this sequence is a woman aged 18-35 years with Graves' hyperthyroidism.

The CDR3 DNA is TGTGCCAGCAGCTTAGTTACGGGAGTCGTGCGGAATGAGCAGTTCTTC. This encodes CASSLVTGVVRNEQFF. This chain joins TRBV7-8 and TRBJ2-1, with a weak D call TRBD2 (6 bases). CDR1 and CDR2 from the germline V gene are SGHVS and FQNEAQ. Trimming shortened V by 1 base and J by 7 bases, and 17 bases separated the two germline ends. CDR3 size: 16 residues.